A single sample is the source of the 3 T cell receptor beta chains below, sequenced in a study of a mutant IDH1 vaccine in newly diagnosed glioma. Time point described: week 11, during vaccination. Topical imiquimod accompanied each vaccine dose, which consisted of 300 ug of mutant IDH1 20-mer peptide. For these receptors, no antigen is known. Produced via immunoSEQ multiplex PCR; TCRdb's table is partial and in-frame only. In the table there are approximately 110,000 clones, roughly 88% of which are singletons. This specimen consisted of PBMCs, obtained from a glioma patient whose treatment included an IDH1 peptide vaccine. All receptors derive from a woman aged 50 to 60 with glioma.

This chain connects TRBV6-6 to TRBJ2-7; 10 nucleotides line up with TRBD2. This CDR3 region has 15 residues. CDR1 is MNHNY, CDR2 SVGAGI, per germline (reference sequence). The ends lost 6 bases at V and 3 bases at J; junction bases unmatched: 8. The CDR3 coding sequence is TGTGCCAGCAGATTCGTAGCGGGAGGTGGCTACGAGCAGTACTTC. Residues: CASRFVAGGGYEQYF.

V gene TRBV27 combines with J gene TRBJ2-2; 8 positions agree with TRBD1. CDR1 and CDR2 from the germline V gene are MNHEY and SMNVEV (reference sequence). Trimming took 7 bases from V and 2 from J; bases not matched to a gene: 9. The CDR3 has 16 amino acids. The CDR3 DNA is TGTGCCAGCACCTACTCGACAGGGGAAAACACCGGGGAGCTGTTTTTT. Protein sequence: CASTYSTGENTGELFF.

V gene TRBV23-1 combines with J gene TRBJ2-3, with 8 bases matching TRBD1. TRBV23-1 falls under the ORF class, with uncertain function. Trimming took 2 bases from V and 4 from J; bases not matched to a gene: 5. The CDR3 covers 15 residues. The CDR3 DNA sequence: TGCGCCAGCAGTCAAACCAGGGGGCGAGCAGATACGCAGTATTTT. This encodes CASSQTRGRADTQYF.